This TCR beta chain was obtained from a study of vaccination and CD4 T cells after COVID-19. About the study: Convalescent donors were composed of six males and four females, of whom two were Hispanic.

Treatment reported: approximately 9-day PBMC culture with coronavirus spike peptide pools or control peptides (ViraFEST assay). V shed 4 bases, J shed 7 bases, and the junction held 6 bases outside the gene matches. Germline V lookup: CDR1 SGHTS, CDR2 YDEGEE. This CDR3 has 15 residues. The table lists this clonotype with a few counts. What it binds is unknown. Overall study results and limits: Clonotypes reactive to SARS-CoV-2 had a median that went up from 21 to 38, but not significantly.

Cultured CD4+ T cell DNA was sequenced using the Oncomine TCR Beta short-read assay. TCRdb re-analysed the PCR reads in MiXCR, keeping a single row per CDR3 protein. Of some 11,000 distinct CDR3 sequences in the sample, 50% to 75% were seen once. The specimen sequenced was CD4+ T cells from blood, cultured in vitro. The sequence was collected from a human donor who had recovered from COVID-19. The rearrangement links TRBV5-8 to TRBJ1-6; 9 bases are a match to TRBD1. CDR3 loop: CASSRGQGYNSPLHF. CDR3 coding DNA: TGTGCCAGCAGCAGGGGACAGGGTTACAATTCACCCCTCCACTTT.